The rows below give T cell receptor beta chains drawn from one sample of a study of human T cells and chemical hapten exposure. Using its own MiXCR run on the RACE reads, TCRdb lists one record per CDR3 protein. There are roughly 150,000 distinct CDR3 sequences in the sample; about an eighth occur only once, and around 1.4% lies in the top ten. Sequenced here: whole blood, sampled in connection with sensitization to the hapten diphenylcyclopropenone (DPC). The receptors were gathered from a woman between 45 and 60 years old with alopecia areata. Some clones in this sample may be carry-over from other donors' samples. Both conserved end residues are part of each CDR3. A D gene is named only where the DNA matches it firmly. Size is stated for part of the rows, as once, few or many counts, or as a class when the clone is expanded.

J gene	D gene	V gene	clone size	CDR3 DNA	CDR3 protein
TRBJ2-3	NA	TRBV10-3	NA	TGTGCCATTCAGAGGTCAGATACGCAGTATTTT	CAIQRSDTQYF
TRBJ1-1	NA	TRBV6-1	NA	TGTGCCAGCAGTGTGGACACGAACACTGAAGCTTTCTTT	CASSVDTNTEAFF
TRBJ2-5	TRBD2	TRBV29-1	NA	TGCAGCGTTGAGCGCGTGAACGGGAGGGAGACCCAGTACTTC	CSVERVNGRETQYF
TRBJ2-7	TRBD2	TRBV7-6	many	TGTGCCAGCAGCGCCCCCAGTGGGCTAGCGGGCAGCTACGAGCAGTACTTC	CASSAPSGLAGSYEQYF
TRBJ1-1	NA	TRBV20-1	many	TGCAGTGCTAGAGATCCGAGAAAGGTGAACACTGAAGCTTTCTTT	CSARDPRKVNTEAFF
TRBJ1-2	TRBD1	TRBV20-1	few	TGCAGTGCTCCGGACAGGGGCCATGGCTACACCTTC	CSAPDRGHGYTF
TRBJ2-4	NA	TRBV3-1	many	TGTGCCAGCAGCCCGGGAGCGGGAGCCAAAAACATTCAGTACTTC	CASSPGAGAKNIQYF
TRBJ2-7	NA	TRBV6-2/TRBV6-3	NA	TGTGCCAGCAGTTACTCGAGAATCTACGAGCAGTACTTC	CASSYSRIYEQYF
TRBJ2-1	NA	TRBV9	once	TGTGCCAGCAGTCGTAGAGGAACGGTGGAGCAGTTCTTC	CASSRRGTVEQFF
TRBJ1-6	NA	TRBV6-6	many	TGTGCCAGCAGTTCACTTGACAGTGATAATTCACCCCTCCACTTT	CASSSLDSDNSPLHF
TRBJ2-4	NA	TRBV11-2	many	TGTGCCAGCAGCTTCCGCAGCCGGGTAGCCAAAAACATTCAGTACTTC	CASSFRSRVAKNIQYF
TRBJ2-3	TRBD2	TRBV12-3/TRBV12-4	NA	TGTGCCAGCAGTTTACCCGGGAGGGGTGGCACGCAGTATTTT	CASSLPGRGGTQYF
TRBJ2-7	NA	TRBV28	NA	TGTGCCAGCAGTCCGCCCGAGGGCTACGAGCAGTACTTC	CASSPPEGYEQYF
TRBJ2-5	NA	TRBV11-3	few	TGTGCCAGCAGCTTAGGAGTTTTTGGGGAATCGGCAGAGACCCAGTACTTC	CASSLGVFGESAETQYF
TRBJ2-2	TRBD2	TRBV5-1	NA	TGCGCCAGCAGCTCACTAGCGGGGGCCACCGGGGAGCTGTTTTTT	CASSSLAGATGELFF
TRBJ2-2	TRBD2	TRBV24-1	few	TGTGCCACCTCTGCGACTAGCGGGAGACCCAACACCGGGGAGCTGTTTTTT	CATSATSGRPNTGELFF
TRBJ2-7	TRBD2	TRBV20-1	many	TGCAGTGCTAGGTTATCGAGCGGGACGCCCTACGAGCAGTACTTC	CSARLSSGTPYEQYF
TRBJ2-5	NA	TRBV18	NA	TGTGCCAGCTCACCACAGGGGGTAGAGACCCAGTACTTC	CASSPQGVETQYF
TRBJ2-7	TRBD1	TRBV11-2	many	TGTGCCAGCAGCTCTACCGGACAGGGACCCTACGAGCAGTACTTC	CASSSTGQGPYEQYF
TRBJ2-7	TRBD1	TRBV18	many	TGTGCCAGCTCACGTGGACAGGGATTCGGCGAGCAGTACTTC	CASSRGQGFGEQYF
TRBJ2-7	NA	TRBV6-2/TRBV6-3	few	TGTGCCAGCAAGCAACAGGGTAGCTCCTACGAGCAGTACTTC	CASKQQGSSYEQYF
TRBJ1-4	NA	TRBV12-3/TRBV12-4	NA	NA	CASSSLDNPFF
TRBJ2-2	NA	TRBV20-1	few	TGCAGTGCTAGAGATGGGCGGGGAAACACCGGGGAGCTGTTTTTT	CSARDGRGNTGELFF
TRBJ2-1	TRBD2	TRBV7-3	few	TGTGCCAGCAGCCCTACTAGCGGGAGACGCTCCTACAATGAGCAGTTCTTC	CASSPTSGRRSYNEQFF
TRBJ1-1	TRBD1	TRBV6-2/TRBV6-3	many	TGTGCCAGCAGTTCGCCAGGGGGCTATTACACTGAAGCTTTCTTT	CASSSPGGYYTEAFF
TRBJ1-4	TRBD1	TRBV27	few	TGTGCCAGCGCGGGACAGGGGGCGACTAATGAAAAACTGTTTTTT	CASAGQGATNEKLFF
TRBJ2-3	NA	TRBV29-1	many	TGCAGCGTTGAAGATCTTCAAGGAGCGGGAGATACGCAGTATTTT	CSVEDLQGAGDTQYF
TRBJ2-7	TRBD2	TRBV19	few	TGTGCCAGTAGTACGAGCTTACTAGCGGGAGCTTCCGAGCAGTACTTC	CASSTSLLAGASEQYF
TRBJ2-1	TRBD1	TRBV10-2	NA	TGCGCCAGCAGTGGCTATCGGACAGGGGGCTTGCAGTTCTTC	CASSGYRTGGLQFF
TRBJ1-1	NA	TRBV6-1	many	TGTGCCAGCAGTGAAAGAAACAGACTGGAGGGGGGAGCTTTCTTT	CASSERNRLEGGAFF
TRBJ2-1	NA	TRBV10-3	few	TGTGCCATCAGTGATGCCACCATTACGGGGAATGAGCAGTTCTTC	CAISDATITGNEQFF
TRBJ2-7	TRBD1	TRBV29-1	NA	TGCAGCGTTGAAGTTTGGCAGGGGGACCCTACGGGGCAGTACTTC	CSVEVWQGDPTGQYF
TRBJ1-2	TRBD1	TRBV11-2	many	TGTGCCAGCAGAGACCCAGTCGGACAGGGAGCAGTGGGCTATGGCTACACCTTC	CASRDPVGQGAVGYGYTF
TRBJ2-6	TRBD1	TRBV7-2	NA	TGTGCCCAGGGGGCCACCAACGTCCTGACTTTC	CAQGATNVLTF
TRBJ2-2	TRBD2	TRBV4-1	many	TGCGCCAGCAGCCAAGAGGCTAGCGGGATCGGGGAGCTGTTTTTT	CASSQEASGIGELFF
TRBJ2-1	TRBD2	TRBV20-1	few	TGCAGTGCTAGAGAACTAGCGGGAGAAATTTACAATGAGCAGTTCTTC	CSARELAGEIYNEQFF
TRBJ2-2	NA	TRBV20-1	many	TGCAGTGCTAGAGGCGCGGGACCCGACGGCGGGGAGCTGTTTTTT	CSARGAGPDGGELFF
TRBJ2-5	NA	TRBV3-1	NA	TGTGCCAGCAGCCCCGAACGAGAGACCCAGTACTTC	CASSPERETQYF
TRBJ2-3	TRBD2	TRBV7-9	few	TGTGCCAGCAGCGTTAGCGGGAGACCACCAGATACGCAGTATTTT	CASSVSGRPPDTQYF
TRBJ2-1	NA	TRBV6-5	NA	TGTGCCAGTGCCCGGGGCGGCTCCTACAATGAGCAGTTCTTC	CASARGGSYNEQFF